This T cell receptor (beta chain) stems from a study of early T cells in non-severe SARS-CoV-2 infection. In the study overall: Sequencing of bulk RNA from unsorted whole blood was done, without chain pairing.

Unique molecular identifiers were affixed to single, distinct cDNA molecules. TCRdb ran MiXCR on the 5' RACE reads and lists one entry per CDR3 protein. The sample gives fewer than 65,000 distinct CDR3 sequences, 5% to 6.5% of which show up once; around 3.4% is in the top ten. The CDR3 totals 13 residues. Trimming stripped 5 bases from V and 4 bases from J, with 12 bases between. Germline V lookup: CDR1 SGHTA, CDR2 FQGNSA. This clonotype was recorded at least ten times. The chain joins TRBV7-2 to TRBJ2-7, with D possibly matching TRBD2 (6 bases). The sequence was collected from an adult who was a healthcare worker with PCR-confirmed SARS-CoV-2 infection or an uninfected control (not recorded which). The material was whole blood, obtained at baseline. CDR3 region: CASSQGRGYEQYF. DNA for the CDR3: TGTGCCAGCAGCCAGGGACGGGGGTACGAGCAGTACTTC. The variable domain in full, with the rest retrieved from reference TRBV7-2 and TRBJ2-7, is GAGVSQSPSNKVTEKGKDVELRCDPISGHTALYWYRQSLGQGLEFLIYFQGNSAPDKSGLPSDRFSAERTGGSVSTLTIQRTQQEDSAVYLCASSQGRGYEQYFGPGTRLTVT.